This record covers a single T cell receptor (beta chain). The target antigen is unknown. This sample is drawn from a study of shared clonotypes between healthy human individuals. The CDR3 contains 16 residues. In germline, CDR1 is MNHEY, CDR2 SVGAGI. The V gene lost 2 bases and the J gene lost 2 bases, with 14 bases spanning the gap. Study-wide results and caveats: Generally, estimated richness proved larger in naive subsets than it did in memory subsets.

Running of the assay took place at deep level. Libraries were prepared by immunoSEQ multiplex PCR; TCRdb keeps only in-frame clonotypes and omits some of them. The table records approximately 1,500,000 clones, approximately 98% of them present only once. The TCR originated in a man aged 30 to 45 in good health. The V call is TRBV6-5, the J call TRBJ2-3; D may be TRBD1 (6 bases). Sequenced input: naive CD4+ T cells sorted from blood. The subset was: CD45RA+ positively selected. In DNA form, the CDR3 reads TGTGCCAGCAGTTACAGGACAGTTGGGGTCACAGATACGCAGTATTTT. It encodes CASSYRTVGVTDTQYF.